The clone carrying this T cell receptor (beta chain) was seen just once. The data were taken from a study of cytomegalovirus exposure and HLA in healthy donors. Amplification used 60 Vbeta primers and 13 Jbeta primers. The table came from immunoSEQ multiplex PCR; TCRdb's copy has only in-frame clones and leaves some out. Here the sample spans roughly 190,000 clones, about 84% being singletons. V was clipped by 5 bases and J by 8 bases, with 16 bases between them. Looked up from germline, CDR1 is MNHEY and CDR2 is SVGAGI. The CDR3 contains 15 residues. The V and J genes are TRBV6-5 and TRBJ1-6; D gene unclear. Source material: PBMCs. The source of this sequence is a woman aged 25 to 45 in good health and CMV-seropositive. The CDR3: CASSPPSDLDSPLHF. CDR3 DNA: TGTGCCAGCAGTCCGCCCTCTGACCTAGATTCACCCCTCCACTTT.